This T cell receptor beta chain was identified during a study of blood T cell repertoires in COVID-19 (dated by TCRdb to 2018 to 2020). Background on the whole study: Collaborator samples came from the United States, Italy and Spain and covered acute and convalescent phases of COVID-19. Where HLA class I and class II types were available, the types were taken from metadata supplied by the sample provider, not from assay-based typing. The samples were drawn from the first 160 participants of the ongoing ImmuneRACE study and from about 1,200 subjects provided by 6 global collaborators. The repertoires were released in a freely available public database intended as a resource for research on the immune response to SARS-CoV-2. Deeply sampled blood TCRbeta repertoires from subjects exposed to, actively infected with, or recovered from COVID-19 were included in the dataset. The material from the prospective study consisted of cDNA or gDNA derived from T cells, B-cell-depleted T cells, or PBMCs. Sample metadata almost always included a de-identified subject ID, COVID-19 status, age in years and sex. On the study overall, not on this receptor specifically: How much clinical and demographic metadata was included differed by source and by participant, and the metadata was provided uncurated.

A remark on this clone: Its antigen remains undetermined. No base quality information exists; no much larger clone differs at one position.

One collaborating source in Seattle enrolled patients during active infection and followed them longitudinally through the course of disease. Whole blood was collected in K2EDTA tubes by collaborating institutions according to the institutions' own protocols. For TCRbeta analysis, collaborator samples were shipped as frozen whole blood, as isolated PBMCs, or as DNA extracted from either sample type. TCRbeta CDR3 regions were amplified from genomic DNA using the immunoSEQ Assay, a bias-controlled multiplex PCR. From the authors' description of their analysis: The number of nucleated cells in each sample was estimated from the amplification of reference gene primers within the assay. To quantify the absolute abundance of each unique TCRbeta CDR3 rearrangement, sequence reads were collapsed and filtered. For each sample, productive Simpson clonality was calculated by taking the square root of Simpson's diversity index across productive rearrangements. TCRdb stores this immuneACCESS table with in-frame sequences only. Part of the clones is absent; in the studies checked, under half of the shortfall reflects unresolved V genes, and no reason is known for the rest. D and trimming were read from the DNA, whereas the V and J calls and clone size are those reported in that table. The sample table contains over 100,000 clones; only one count was recorded for roughly 87% of them. Approximately 5% of the sample is in the top ten clones.

This receptor was obtained from a woman in her 50s with COVID-19, enrolled during active disease. Sequencing was done on a sample of peripheral blood.

This receptor has the CDR3 CASSTGTGITEAFF. The sequenced DNA: TGTGCCAGCAGCACCGGGACAGGGATCACTGAAGCTTTCTTT. Recombination linked TRBV2 to TRBJ1-1; 9 central bases correspond to TRBD1. From V the trimming removes 6 bases and from J it removes 4 bases, while the gene matches leave 6 bases of the junction unaccounted for. CDR1 and CDR2 were assigned from the germline V gene as SNHLY and FYNNEI. The CDR3 covers 14 residues, taking in both the cysteine and the phenylalanine. The DNA shown is the 42-base CDR3, in frame from base 1.